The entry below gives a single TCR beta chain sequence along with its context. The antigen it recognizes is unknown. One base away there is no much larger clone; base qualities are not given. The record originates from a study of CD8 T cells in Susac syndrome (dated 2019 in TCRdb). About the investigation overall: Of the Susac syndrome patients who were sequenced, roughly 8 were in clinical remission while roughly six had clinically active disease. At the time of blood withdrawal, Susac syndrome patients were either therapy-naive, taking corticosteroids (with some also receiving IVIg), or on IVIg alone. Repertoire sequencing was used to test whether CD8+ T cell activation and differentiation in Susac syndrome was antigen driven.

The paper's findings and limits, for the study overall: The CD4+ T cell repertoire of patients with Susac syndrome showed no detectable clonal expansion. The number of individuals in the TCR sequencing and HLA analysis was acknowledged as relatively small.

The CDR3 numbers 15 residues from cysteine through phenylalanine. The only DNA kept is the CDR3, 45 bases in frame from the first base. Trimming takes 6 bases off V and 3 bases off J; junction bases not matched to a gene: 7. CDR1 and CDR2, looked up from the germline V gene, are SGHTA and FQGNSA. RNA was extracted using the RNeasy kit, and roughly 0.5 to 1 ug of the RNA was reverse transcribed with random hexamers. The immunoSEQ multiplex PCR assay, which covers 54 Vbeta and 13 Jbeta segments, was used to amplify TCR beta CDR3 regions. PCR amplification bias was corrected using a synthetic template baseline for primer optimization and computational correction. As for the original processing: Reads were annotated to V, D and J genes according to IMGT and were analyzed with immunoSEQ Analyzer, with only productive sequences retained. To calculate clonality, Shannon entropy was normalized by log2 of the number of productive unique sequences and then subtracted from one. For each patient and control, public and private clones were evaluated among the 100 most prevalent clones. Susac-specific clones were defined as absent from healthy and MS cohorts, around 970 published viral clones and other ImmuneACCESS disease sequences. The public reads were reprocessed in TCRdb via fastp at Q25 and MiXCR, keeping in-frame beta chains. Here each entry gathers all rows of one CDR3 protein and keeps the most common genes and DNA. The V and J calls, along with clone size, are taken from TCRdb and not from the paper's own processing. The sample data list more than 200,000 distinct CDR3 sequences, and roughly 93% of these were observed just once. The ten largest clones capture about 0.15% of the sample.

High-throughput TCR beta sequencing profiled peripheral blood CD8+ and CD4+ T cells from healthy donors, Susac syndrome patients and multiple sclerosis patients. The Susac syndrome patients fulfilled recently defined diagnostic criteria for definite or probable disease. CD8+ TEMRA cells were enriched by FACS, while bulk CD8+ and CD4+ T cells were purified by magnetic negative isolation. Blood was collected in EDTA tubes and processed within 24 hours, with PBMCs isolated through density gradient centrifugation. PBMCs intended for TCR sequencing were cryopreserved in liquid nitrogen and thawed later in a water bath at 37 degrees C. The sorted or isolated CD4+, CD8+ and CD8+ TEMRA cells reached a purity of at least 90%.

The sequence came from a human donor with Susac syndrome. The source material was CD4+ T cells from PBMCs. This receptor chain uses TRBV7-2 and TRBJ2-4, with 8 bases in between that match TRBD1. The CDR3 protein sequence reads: CASSSRDRYKNIQYF. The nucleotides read TGTGCCAGCAGTTCTAGGGACAGGTACAAAAACATTCAGTACTTC.